Shown below are 4 T cell receptor beta chains from a single sample sequenced in a study of vaccination and CD4 T cells after COVID-19. In TCRdb, the PCR reads were re-called with MiXCR into one record per CDR3 protein. The repertoire holds 25,000 to 30,000 distinct CDR3 sequences, with around 53% as singletons. Time point reported: late sampling 161 to 241 days after vaccination in three convalescent patients. Sequences were derived from CD4+ T cells from blood, sampled about 7 months after SARS-CoV-2 vaccination. The receptors stem from a human donor who had recovered from COVID-19.

The V gene is TRBV28, the J gene TRBJ2-1; 7 bases map to TRBD2. The junction had 4 bases not matched to a gene; V was cut back by 3 bases and J by 5 bases. Looked up from germline, CDR1 is MDHEN and CDR2 is SYDVKM. The CDR3 spans 14 residues. CDR3 sequence: CASSFGGSDNEQFF. CDR3 in DNA: TGTGCCAGCAGTTTCGGCGGGAGTGACAATGAGCAGTTCTTC.

This clonotype came up a few times. The chain is built from TRBV28 and TRBJ1-2; possible D gene TRBD1, 5 bases. V lost 8 bases, J lost 7 bases, and 17 bases lay in between. This CDR3 is 13 amino acids long. Germline CDR1 MDHEN, CDR2 SYDVKM. CDR3 in amino acids: CASAVGAALGYTF. The CDR3 coding sequence is TGTGCCAGCGCCGTCGGGGCGGCTCTTGGCTACACCTTC.

V and J are TRBV7-9 and TRBJ2-1; 14 bases fit TRBD2. The trim removed 5 bases at V and 3 bases at J, leaving 9 bases unmatched. The length of the CDR3 is 18 residues. From germline, CDR1 is SEHNR and CDR2 FQNEAQ (reference sequence). Here the CDR3 reads CASSPLGLAGADYNEQFF. In DNA, the CDR3 is TGTGCCAGCAGCCCCCTGGGACTAGCGGGAGCCGACTACAATGAGCAGTTCTTC.

The J gene is TRBJ2-3, the V gene TRBV6-1; TRBD2 matches at 11 bases. The germline V gene encodes CDR1 MNHNS and CDR2 SASEGT. J gave up 1 base and V 6 bases, and 3 bases lay outside the gene matches. The CDR3 contains 15 residues. This CDR3 reads CASSQLAGGTDTQYF. The CDR3 nucleotides read TGTGCCAGCAGCCAACTAGCGGGAGGCACAGATACGCAGTATTTT.